These 17 T cell receptor beta chains were all obtained from the same sample, sequenced in a study of T cell responses to AZD1222 COVID-19 vaccine. Libraries were prepared by immunoSEQ multiplex PCR; TCRdb keeps only in-frame clonotypes and omits some of them. In the table there are 75,000 to 95,000 clones, roughly 84% of which are singletons. The material was peripheral blood, obtained on day 0 of AZD1222 vaccination. Every receptor here comes from an adult in good health.

The rearrangement joins TRBV29-1 to TRBJ2-3; D is undetermined. This CDR3 contains 13 residues. Germline CDR1 reads SQVTM; CDR2 reads ANQGSEA. Trimming left V 2 bases short and J 4 bases short, with 10 bases between. The CDR3 region is CSVEFSFADTQYF. CDR3 sequence (DNA): TGCAGCGTTGAATTTTCTTTCGCAGATACGCAGTATTTT.

J is TRBJ2-7 and V is TRBV5-1; 12 bases line up with TRBD2. The CDR3 runs to 16 residues. Germline lookup yields CDR1 SGHRS and CDR2 YFSETQ. The junction had 3 bases not matched to a gene; V was cut back by 2 bases and J by 0 bases. CDR3: CASSFGTSGPSYEQYF. The DNA for the CDR3 is TGCGCCAGCAGCTTCGGGACTAGCGGGCCCTCCTACGAGCAGTACTTC.

This chain uses TRBV19 with TRBJ2-1, with 11 bases that match TRBD2. The germline V gene has CDR1 LNHDA and CDR2 SQIVND (reference sequence). V lost 6 bases to trimming and J lost 6 bases; unmatched junction nucleotides: 4. CDR3 length: 14 amino acids. The CDR3 nucleotides are TGTGCCAGTAGGGGACTAGCGGACGTCAATGAGCAGTTCTTC. Its translation is CASRGLADVNEQFF. Together with reference TRBV19 and TRBJ2-1, the CDR3 gives the full variable domain: DGGITQSPKYLFRKEGQNVTLSCEQNLNHDAMYWYRQDPGQGLRLIYYSQIVNDFQKGDIAEGYSVSREKKESFPLTVTSAQKNPTAFYLCASRGLADVNEQFFGPGTRLTVL.

The V and J genes are TRBV7-2 and TRBJ2-1, with 8 bases lining up with TRBD2. Germline assignment: CDR1 SGHTA and CDR2 FQGNSA. CDR3 length: 15 residues. With V trimmed by 3 bases and J by 4 bases, 5 bases remained unmatched. CDR3 amino acids: CASSFGRAGYNEQFF. CDR3 DNA: TGTGCCAGCAGCTTCGGGAGGGCCGGGTACAATGAGCAGTTCTTC. The full variable domain, with the rest looked up from reference TRBV7-2 and TRBJ2-1, is GAGVSQSPSNKVTEKGKDVELRCDPISGHTALYWYRQSLGQGLEFLIYFQGNSAPDKSGLPSDRFSAERTGGSVSTLTIQRTQQEDSAVYLCASSFGRAGYNEQFFGPGTRLTVL.

The chain has TRBV30 and TRBJ1-1; D unresolved. Germline CDR1 reads GTSNPN; CDR2 reads SVGIG (reference sequence). Trimming removed 2 bases from V and 7 bases from J, with 8 bases in between. CDR3 length: 11 residues. The DNA of the CDR3 is TGTGCCTGGAGTTCAGGTGGTGAAGCTTTCTTT. Amino acid sequence: CAWSSGGEAFF.

V is TRBV6-1 and J is TRBJ2-5; D is ambiguous. CDR1 is MNHNS and CDR2 is SASEGT in the germline V gene. The V end was cut by 2 bases, the J end by 3 bases, with 13 bases between. The CDR3 length is 15 residues. DNA for the CDR3: TGTGCCAGCAGTGAACTCGGGCCTAACGAAGAGACCCAGTACTTC. The encoded protein is CASSELGPNEETQYF.

The rearrangement joins TRBV19 to TRBJ1-1; possible D gene TRBD1, 5 bases. The germline V gene has CDR1 LNHDA and CDR2 SQIVND (reference sequence). The CDR3 contains 14 residues. Trimming cost V 5 bases and J 5 bases, with 15 bases left between them. CDR3 nucleotide sequence: TGTGCCAGTAGTTCCTGGGGGGTGAGAACTGAAGCTTTCTTT. It translates to CASSSWGVRTEAFF.

The rearrangement links TRBV19 to TRBJ1-1; D perhaps matches TRBD1 (6 bases). With 0 bases removed from V and 0 bases from J, the gap between germline ends came to 11 bases. The CDR3 length is 16 residues. Germline values: CDR1 LNHDA, CDR2 SQIVND (reference sequence). This chain's CDR3 is CASSIDAGALNTEAFF. As DNA, the CDR3 is TGTGCCAGTAGTATAGACGCAGGGGCGCTGAACACTGAAGCTTTCTTT.

The gene calls are TRBV15 and TRBJ1-4, with D perhaps TRBD1 (5 bases). Germline CDR1 LNHNV, CDR2 YYDKDF (reference sequence). V was trimmed by 9 bases and J by 0 bases, leaving 14 bases between them. The CDR3 spans 15 residues. CDR3 sequence: CATRGIGATNEKLFF. CDR3 nucleotide sequence: TGTGCCACGAGGGGTATAGGGGCAACTAATGAAAAACTGTTTTTT.

This clone was seen a handful of times. V and J are TRBV3-1 (or the pseudogene TRBV3-2) and TRBJ2-2; D may be TRBD1 or TRBD2 (5 bases each). The CDR3 spans 14 residues. CDR1 is LGHDT and CDR2 is YNNKEL in the germline V gene (reference sequence). V lost 1 base to trimming and J lost 7 bases, with 10 bases between them. The CDR3 DNA reads TGTGCCAGCAGCCAAGGGGACGGCGGCGGGGAGCTGTTTTTT. Protein sequence: CASSQGDGGGELFF.

V is TRBV24-1 and J is TRBJ2-3; 7 bases match TRBD1. The J segment lost 0 bases and the V segment lost 9 bases, leaving 23 bases of the junction unmatched. Per germline, CDR1 KGHDR and CDR2 SFDVKD. There are 20 residues in the CDR3. The CDR3 DNA reads as TGTGCCACCGGATCCGGGACAGCCCAGGACGGCCCCATAAGCACAGATACGCAGTATTTT. Translation: CATGSGTAQDGPISTDTQYF.

The chain carries TRBV27 and TRBJ2-1; 13 bases align to TRBD2. The CDR3 is made up of 16 amino acids. CDR1 MNHEY and CDR2 SMNVEV come from the germline V gene (reference sequence). J lost 5 bases, V lost 5 bases, and 6 bases had no gene match. Here the CDR3 DNA reads TGTGCCAGCAGTCTTAGACTAGCGGGGGGACACAATGAGCAGTTCTTC. Translated, it gives CASSLRLAGGHNEQFF.

The chain employs TRBV3-1 (or the pseudogene TRBV3-2) and TRBJ1-1; D is ambiguous. The germline gives CDR1 LGHDT, CDR2 YNNKEL (reference sequence). This CDR3 contains 17 residues. The V end was cut by 4 bases, the J end by 2 bases, with 20 bases between. CDR3 nucleotide sequence: TGTGCCAGCAGCCCAGTGGCGGAGGTCCTTTATAACACTGAAGCTTTCTTT. It is translated as CASSPVAEVLYNTEAFF.

The chain links TRBV3-1 (or the pseudogene TRBV3-2) to TRBJ1-2; tentatively, D is TRBD1 (5 bases). V was cut by 4 bases and J by 4 bases, with 25 bases left in between. In germline, CDR1 is LGHDT, CDR2 YNNKEL (reference sequence). This CDR3 spans 18 amino acids. In nucleotides, the CDR3 is TGTGCCAGCAGCCGTGGACCGGGGGTAGGCGCGGTCTTCTATGGCTACACCTTC. Its protein is CASSRGPGVGAVFYGYTF.

The CDR3 nucleotides are TGTGCCAGTAGTGGAGGGGCAGGGATCAACAATGAGCAGTTCTTC. Translated: CASSGGAGINNEQFF. V and J are TRBV19 and TRBJ2-1, with D tentatively TRBD2 (6 bases). This CDR3 region has 15 residues. The ends were cut back, 5 bases at V and 5 bases at J, with 16 bases in the middle. The germline V gene has CDR1 LNHDA and CDR2 SQIVND (reference sequence).

The rearrangement links TRBV12-3 or TRBV12-4 to TRBJ2-2; 7 nucleotides agree with TRBD2. After removal of 6 bases from V and 7 bases from J, the junction contained 5 bases not matched to a gene. CDR3 length equals 13 residues. Here the CDR3 reads CASRLRESGELFF. CDR3 bases: TGTGCCAGCAGACTGCGGGAGAGCGGGGAGCTGTTTTTT.

The gene calls are TRBV5-1 and TRBJ2-2; TRBD1 might be the D (5 bases). With 2 bases removed from V and 0 bases from J, the gap between germline ends came to 17 bases. This CDR3 is 18 amino acids long. CDR1 and CDR2 (germline): SGHRS, YFSETQ. The CDR3 nucleotides read TGCGCCAGCAGCTTTCTGGGTGTTGCAGGGACGAACACCGGGGAGCTGTTTTTT. Its protein product is CASSFLGVAGTNTGELFF.